This is a list of T cell receptor beta chains from one sample in a study of blood T cell repertoires in COVID-19. Clones were read by immunoSEQ multiplex PCR, and TCRdb kept only the in-frame ones, dropping some. The sample lists just over 350,000 clones; 87% were seen once. Sequences were obtained from PBMCs or T cells enriched from blood (not recorded which). The origin of the receptors is a woman aged 25 to 39 who had recovered from COVID-19. The CDR3 runs from the conserved cysteine through the conserved F or W. The D gene is left open where the match is weak. Expanded clones are given a class, and other clones once, few, many or no size at all.

clone size	D gene	V gene	J gene	CDR3 protein	CDR3 DNA
-	-	TRBV15	TRBJ1-4	CATFSYGTNEKLFF	TGTGCCACTTTTTCGTACGGGACTAATGAAAAACTGTTTTTT
few	-	TRBV3-1/TRBV3-2	TRBJ1-6	CASSPRGRDNSPLHF	TGTGCCAGCAGCCCCAGGGGCAGGGACAATTCACCCCTCCACTTT
-	-	TRBV28	TRBJ1-1	CASRNLWGVTEAFF	TGTGCCAGCAGAAATCTGTGGGGAGTCACTGAAGCTTTCTTT
-	-	TRBV10-2	TRBJ2-7	CASMQGSYEQYF	TGCGCCAGCATGCAGGGGTCCTACGAGCAGTACTTC
-	-	TRBV23-1	TRBJ1-3	CASSRPYGGNTIYF	TGCGCCAGCAGTCGGCCATACGGGGGAAACACCATATATTTT
-	-	TRBV6-6	TRBJ1-1	CASSPGTMGAFRDTEAFF	TGTGCCAGCAGTCCCGGGACTATGGGGGCCTTTAGGGACACTGAAGCTTTCTTT
-	-	TRBV10-3	TRBJ2-3	CAISEGDGGVATDTQYF	TGTGCCATCAGTGAAGGGGATGGCGGGGTTGCCACAGATACGCAGTATTTT
-	-	TRBV4-2	TRBJ2-2	CASSQENLATGELFF	TGTGCCAGCAGCCAAGAGAATCTAGCCACCGGGGAGCTGTTTTTT
-	TRBD2	TRBV5-1	TRBJ2-7	CASSSTPGLASPYEQYF	TGCGCCAGCAGCTCGACCCCGGGACTAGCGTCCCCCTACGAGCAGTACTTC
-	TRBD2	TRBV18	TRBJ2-5	CASSPRTSGSIQTQYF	TGTGCCAGCTCACCAAGGACTAGCGGGAGTATACAGACCCAGTACTTC
few	TRBD1	TRBV2	TRBJ1-1	CASGTGGSLSTEAFF	TGTGCCAGCGGGACAGGGGGGAGTTTGAGCACTGAAGCTTTCTTT
-	-	TRBV10-3	TRBJ1-1	CAISEYGTPEGAFF	TGTGCCATCAGTGAGTACGGGACTCCCGAAGGGGCTTTCTTT
-	TRBD1	TRBV27	TRBJ1-2	CASRTGGLAGYTF	TGTGCCAGCAGGACAGGGGGCCTAGCTGGCTACACCTTC
-	-	TRBV28	TRBJ1-1	CASSHTGLNTEAFF	TGTGCCAGCAGCCATACAGGGCTGAACACTGAAGCTTTCTTT
-	TRBD1	TRBV5-1	TRBJ1-2	CASSEQGNYGYTF	TGCGCCAGCAGCGAACAGGGGAACTATGGCTACACCTTC
-	TRBD1	TRBV4-1	TRBJ1-4	CASSQGHRDRGEKLFF	TGCGCCAGCAGCCAAGGGCACCGGGACAGGGGCGAAAAACTGTTTTTT
-	TRBD2	TRBV30	TRBJ2-2	CAWRVGGDTGELFF	TGTGCCTGGAGAGTGGGGGGGGACACCGGGGAGCTGTTTTTT
once	-	TRBV7-6	TRBJ2-3	CASSLVGHITDTQYF	TGTGCCAGCAGCTTAGTTGGACACATCACAGATACGCAGTATTTT
few	-	TRBV3-1/TRBV3-2	TRBJ2-5	CASSQDFSLQETQYF	TGTGCCAGCAGCCAAGACTTCTCACTTCAAGAGACCCAGTACTTC
-	-	TRBV11-3	TRBJ2-3	CASSLGSSTDTQYF	TGTGCCAGCAGCTTAGGTAGCAGCACAGATACGCAGTATTTT
-	TRBD1	TRBV5-6	TRBJ1-2	CASSLQGVDYGYTF	TGTGCCAGCAGCTTGCAGGGGGTAGACTATGGCTACACCTTC
-	-	TRBV7-9	TRBJ2-1	CASSLVENEQFF	TGTGCCAGCAGCTTAGTAGAGAATGAGCAGTTCTTC
-	TRBD2	TRBV7-6	TRBJ2-2	CASSPGGAGELFF	TGTGCCAGCAGCCCTGGGGGGGCCGGGGAGCTGTTTTTT
few	-	TRBV29-1	TRBJ1-1	CSVEELRRENTEAFF	TGCAGCGTTGAAGAGCTGCGACGGGAGAACACTGAAGCTTTCTTT
once	-	TRBV6-5	TRBJ2-1	CASSYSGGSYNEQFF	TGTGCCAGCAGTTACTCGGGAGGTTCCTACAATGAGCAGTTCTTC
-	TRBD2	TRBV9	TRBJ2-3	CASSVGGTSDVTQYF	TGTGCCAGCAGCGTAGGTGGGACTAGCGACGTCACGCAGTATTTT
-	TRBD1	TRBV14	TRBJ2-1	CASSRTGRRNEQFF	TGTGCCAGCAGTCGGACAGGACGGCGCAATGAGCAGTTCTTC
-	-	TRBV3-1/TRBV3-2	TRBJ2-7	CASGTWGQGYEQYF	TGTGCCAGCGGCACTTGGGGTCAGGGCTACGAGCAGTACTTC
few	TRBD1	TRBV27	TRBJ1-6	CASGGQTKPLHF	TGTGCCAGCGGGGGACAGACAAAACCCCTCCACTTT
-	TRBD2	TRBV13	TRBJ2-3	CASSLRAGGYTDTQYF	TGTGCCAGCAGCTTAAGAGCGGGAGGGTACACAGATACGCAGTATTTT
-	-	TRBV27	TRBJ1-1	CASSSAGADYTEAFF	TGTGCCAGCAGTTCGGCCGGAGCGGACTACACTGAAGCTTTCTTT
-	-	TRBV11-2	TRBJ1-2	CASSSTPNYGYTF	TGTGCCAGCAGCTCGACACCCAACTATGGCTACACCTTC
-	TRBD1	TRBV7-7	TRBJ2-7	CASSLRTGGYYEQYF	TGTGCTAGCAGCTTAAGGACAGGGGGCTACTACGAGCAGTACTTC
-	-	TRBV7-9	TRBJ1-3	CASSSPRGAGDGNTIYF	TGTGCCAGCAGCTCCCCACGAGGGGCAGGGGATGGAAACACCATATATTTT
-	-	TRBV19	TRBJ1-5	CASRNRDQPQHF	TGTGCCAGTAGAAACAGGGATCAGCCCCAGCATTTT
-	TRBD2	TRBV4-1	TRBJ2-1	CASSQVKREGLLNEQFF	TGCGCCAGCAGCCAAGTTAAGCGGGAGGGCCTCCTCAATGAGCAGTTCTTC
-	-	TRBV3-1/TRBV3-2	TRBJ1-6	CASSPRDLGSPLHF	TGTGCCAGCAGCCCCAGGGATCTCGGTTCACCCCTCCACTTT
-	TRBD2	TRBV2	TRBJ2-7	CASKLAGTYEQYF	TGTGCCAGCAAACTAGCGGGAACCTACGAGCAGTACTTC
-	-	TRBV3-1/TRBV3-2	TRBJ2-2	CASSHWGANTGELFF	TGTGCCAGCAGCCATTGGGGAGCGAACACCGGGGAGCTGTTTTTT
-	-	TRBV7-9	TRBJ2-2	CASSLRGENTGELFF	TGTGCCAGCAGCCTGCGGGGAGAGAACACCGGGGAGCTGTTTTTT
few	-	TRBV12-3/TRBV12-4	TRBJ1-5	CASSLNDEQPQHF	TGTGCCAGCAGTTTAAATGATGAGCAGCCCCAGCATTTT
-	-	TRBV6-1	TRBJ1-2	CASREDSNYGYTF	TGTGCCAGCAGGGAAGACAGTAACTATGGCTACACCTTC
-	-	TRBV18	TRBJ1-1	CASSPPADSREAFF	TGTGCCAGCTCACCACCGGCGGACAGTCGCGAAGCTTTCTTT
-	-	TRBV4-1	TRBJ1-3	CASSQVQGTGNTIYF	TGCGCCAGCAGCCAAGTACAGGGCACCGGAAACACCATATATTTT
-	-	TRBV4-1	TRBJ2-7	CASSLKAGATYEQYF	TGCGCCAGCAGCCTAAAGGCAGGGGCCACCTACGAGCAGTACTTC
-	TRBD2	TRBV19	TRBJ2-5	CASSMLAGAPGETQYF	TGTGCCAGTAGTATGTTAGCGGGAGCTCCGGGGGAGACCCAGTACTTC
-	-	TRBV6-1	TRBJ2-5	CASSDSPGTAETQYF	TGTGCCAGCAGTGATTCACCAGGCACTGCCGAGACCCAGTACTTC
-	-	TRBV7-9	TRBJ1-1	CASSSTATGSIEAFF	TGTGCCAGCAGCTCCACCGCGACAGGTTCCATCGAAGCTTTCTTT
-	-	TRBV7-9	TRBJ2-7	CASSLSTGSYEQYF	TGTGCCAGCAGCTTAAGCACAGGGTCCTACGAGCAGTACTTC
once	TRBD2	TRBV10-1	TRBJ2-3	CASSETSGGKVSDTQYF	TGCGCCAGCAGTGAAACTAGCGGGGGGAAGGTGTCAGATACGCAGTATTTT
-	-	TRBV11-2	TRBJ1-1	CASSLDAGDTEAFF	TGTGCCAGCAGCTTAGATGCGGGGGACACTGAAGCTTTCTTT
-	-	TRBV2	TRBJ1-5	CASRTEQRPQHF	TGTGCCAGCAGAACAGAACAGAGGCCCCAGCATTTT
-	TRBD2	TRBV25-1	TRBJ2-3	CASSSGLAGVTDTQYF	TGTGCCAGCAGCTCGGGACTAGCGGGAGTGACCGATACGCAGTATTTT
-	-	TRBV7-3	TRBJ2-5	CASSFGGGIQETQYF	TGTGCCAGCAGCTTTGGGGGAGGAATCCAAGAGACCCAGTACTTC
-	-	TRBV27	TRBJ2-5	CASSPLTRIETQYF	TGTGCCAGCAGTCCTCTGACCAGGATAGAGACCCAGTACTTC